This T cell receptor beta chain came from a study of vaccination and CD4 T cells after COVID-19. This clonotype was seen a handful of times. The target antigen is unknown. The Oncomine TCR Beta short-read assay was applied to DNA of cultured CD4+ T cells. TCRdb processed the PCR reads anew with MiXCR; each CDR3 protein has one entry. The profile shows about 22,000 distinct CDR3 sequences, around 37% of them singletons. The time point is: late sampling 161 to 241 days after vaccination in three convalescent patients. As for treatment: approximately 9-day PBMC culture with coronavirus spike peptide pools or control peptides (ViraFEST assay). This sample comprised CD4+ T cells from blood, cultured in vitro, obtained about 7 months after SARS-CoV-2 vaccination. This TCR came from a human donor who had recovered from COVID-19.

The CDR3 loop reads CASSQGRGRTRSYEQYF. The CDR3 DNA sequence: TGCGCCAGCAGCCAAGGTCGGGGGCGGACCCGCTCCTACGAGCAGTACTTC. The rearrangement joins TRBV4-1 to TRBJ2-7; D is perhaps TRBD1 or TRBD2 (6 bases each). The CDR3 consists of 17 residues. Trimming removed 1 base from V and 0 bases from J, with 16 bases in between. Per the germline V gene, CDR1 is MGHRA and CDR2 is YSYEKL.